Sequencing of this T cell receptor beta chain was carried out in a study of cytomegalovirus exposure and HLA in healthy donors. For the study at large: Counted in an early data release were about 85 million unique TCRs from HLA-typed donors. General study points: A later analysis reportedly identified an Asian-associated ancestry cluster as carrying fewer N-insertions than the roughly 670-donor mean. CMV serostatus was the sole immune exposure data available. Most TCR sequences were rare, but some public TCRs occurred in many donors.

As regards this clone: Its antigen is not identified.

The PCR made use of 60 Vbeta and 13 Jbeta primers. Profiling relied on immunoSEQ multiplex PCR, and the TCRdb table lists in-frame clones only, not all of them. The sample records about 160,000 clones, 85% being singletons. The CDR3 extends over 16 amino acids. Trimming at V came to 8 bases and at J to 0 bases, leaving 7 bases not matched to a gene. Germline V gene lookup returns CDR1 MNHNY and CDR2 SVGAGI (reference sequence). This sequence was found in a boy between 2 and 10 years old in good health and CMV-seronegative. The sequencing input was PBMCs. The V and J genes are TRBV6-6 and TRBJ2-6; 7 nucleotides agree with TRBD2. The CDR3, as DNA: TGTGCCAGCGGGGGGGGACGTTACTCTGGGGCCAACGTCCTGACTTTC. Protein: CASGGGRYSGANVLTF.